The 3 T cell receptor beta chains reported below all come from one sample, sequenced in a study of OX40 agonist ivuxolimab in advanced cancers. Measured with immunoSEQ multiplex PCR; TCRdb has only the in-frame clones, and not every one. The table shows some 45,000 clones, with more than 75% occurring only once. The sequenced sample was CD4+ or CD8+ T cells sorted from blood, obtained in a trial of the OX40 agonist ivuxolimab. The receptor source for this set is an adult with an advanced solid tumor such as melanoma, head and neck, liver or kidney cancer.

This chain joins TRBV9 and TRBJ2-1; 10 bases are a match to TRBD2. V lost 3 bases and J lost 0; bases outside the gene matches: 15. Per the germline V gene, CDR1 is SGDLS and CDR2 is YYNGEE. CDR3 length equals 20 residues. CDR3 coding DNA: TGTGCCAGCAGCGAAGACCGAGCGGGGGGGCTTATAAACTCCTACAATGAGCAGTTCTTC. This sequence encodes CASSEDRAGGLINSYNEQFF. Looking up the rest from reference TRBV9 and TRBJ2-1 gives the full variable domain: DSGVTQTPKHLITATGQRVTLRCSPRSGDLSVYWYQQSLDQGLQFLIQYYNGEERAKGNILERFSAQQFPDLHSELNLSSLELGDSALYFCASSEDRAGGLINSYNEQFFGPGTRLTVL.

V usage is TRBV30 and J usage is TRBJ1-6, with D tentatively TRBD1 (5 bases). Trimming pared 4 bases from V and 5 bases from J, leaving 6 bases between. The length of the CDR3 is 12 residues. Germline-derived CDR1 and CDR2 are GTSNPN and SVGIG (reference sequence). CDR3 sequence reads: CAWKGDNSPLHF. The CDR3 DNA reads as TGTGCCTGGAAAGGGGATAATTCACCCCTCCACTTT. The full variable domain, rest sourced from reference TRBV30 and TRBJ1-6, is SQTIHQWPATLVQPVGSPLSLECTVEGTSNPNLYWYRQAAGRGLQLLFYSVGIGQISSEVPQNLSASRPQDRQFILSSKKLLLSDSGFYLCAWKGDNSPLHFGNGTRLTVT.

This chain uses TRBV7-8 with TRBJ1-3; D gene unclear. This CDR3 has 17 amino acids. Deletions cut 1 base from V and 0 bases from J, with 13 bases between. Germline CDR1 is SGHVS and CDR2 is FQNEAQ. The CDR3 DNA sequence: TGTGCCAGCAGCTTAGAATGGACTCCTTTCTCTGGAAACACCATATATTTT. Protein: CASSLEWTPFSGNTIYF.